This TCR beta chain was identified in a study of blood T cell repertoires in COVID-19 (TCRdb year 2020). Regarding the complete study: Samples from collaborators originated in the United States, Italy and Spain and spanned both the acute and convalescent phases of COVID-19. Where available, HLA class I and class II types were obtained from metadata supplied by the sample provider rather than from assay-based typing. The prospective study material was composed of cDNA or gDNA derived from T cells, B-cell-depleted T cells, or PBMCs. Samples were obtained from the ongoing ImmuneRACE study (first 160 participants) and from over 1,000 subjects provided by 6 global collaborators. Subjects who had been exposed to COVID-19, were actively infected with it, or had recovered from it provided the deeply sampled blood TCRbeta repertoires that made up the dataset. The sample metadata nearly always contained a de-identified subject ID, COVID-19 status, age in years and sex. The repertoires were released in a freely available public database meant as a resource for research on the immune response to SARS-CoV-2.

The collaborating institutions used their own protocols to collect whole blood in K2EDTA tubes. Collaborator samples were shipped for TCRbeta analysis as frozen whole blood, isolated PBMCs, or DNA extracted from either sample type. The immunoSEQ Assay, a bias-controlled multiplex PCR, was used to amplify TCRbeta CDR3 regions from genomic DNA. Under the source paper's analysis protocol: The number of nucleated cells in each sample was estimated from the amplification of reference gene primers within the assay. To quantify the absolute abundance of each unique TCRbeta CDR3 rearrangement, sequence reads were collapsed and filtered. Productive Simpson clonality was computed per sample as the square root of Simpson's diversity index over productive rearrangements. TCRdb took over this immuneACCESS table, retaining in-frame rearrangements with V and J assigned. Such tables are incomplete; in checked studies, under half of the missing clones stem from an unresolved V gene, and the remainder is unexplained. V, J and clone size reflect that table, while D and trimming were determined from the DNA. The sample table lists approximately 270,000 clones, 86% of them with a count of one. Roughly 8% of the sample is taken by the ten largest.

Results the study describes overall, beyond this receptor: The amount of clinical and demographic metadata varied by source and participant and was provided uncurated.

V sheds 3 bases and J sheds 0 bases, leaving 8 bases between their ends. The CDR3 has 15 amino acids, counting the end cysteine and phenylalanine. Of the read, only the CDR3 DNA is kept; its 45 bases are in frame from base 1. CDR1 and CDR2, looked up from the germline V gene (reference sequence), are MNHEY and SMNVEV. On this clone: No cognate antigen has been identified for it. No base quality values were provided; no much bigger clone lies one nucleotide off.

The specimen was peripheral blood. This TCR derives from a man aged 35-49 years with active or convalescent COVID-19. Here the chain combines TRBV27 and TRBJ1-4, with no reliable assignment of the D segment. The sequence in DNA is TGTGCCAGCAGTTTTGGCAGCGCAACTAATGAAAAACTGTTTTTT. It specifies CASSFGSATNEKLFF.